Below are 27 T cell receptor beta chains sequenced from a single sample in a study of blood T cells in healthy people across ages. Primed by a sample-barcoded 5' primer and a J-beta primer mix, a second PCR proceeded for 7 to 11 cycles. From the 5' RACE reads, TCRdb called clonotypes with MiXCR, one entry per CDR3 protein. The profile shows 600,000 to 800,000 distinct CDR3 sequences, 45% to 60% of them singletons. Sequencing used blood. Receptors originate from a woman of 80 years or more in good health.

This clonotype was observed at least ten times. The chain links TRBV27 to TRBJ2-7; D possibly corresponds to TRBD2 (6 bases). Germline CDR1 MNHEY, CDR2 SMNVEV (reference sequence). The CDR3 consists of 19 residues. Trimming took 2 bases from V and 7 from J, leaving 30 bases between them. The CDR3 DNA sequence: TGTGCCAGCAGTTTAAAGCCCCCCTCCTCACTAGCCCCCTTTGGGGAGCAGTACTTC. This encodes CASSLKPPSSLAPFGEQYF.

Of note for this clonotype: A read error may explain this, as a much larger clone is one base away. The chain uses TRBV20-1 and TRBJ1-2, with TRBD1 identical over 8 bases. This CDR3 region has 18 residues. The junction had 17 bases not matched to a gene; V was cut back by 1 base and J by 4 bases. In germline, CDR1 is DFQATT, CDR2 SNEGSKA (reference sequence). The CDR3 DNA reads TGCAGTGCTAGAGGCGGCGAGAGGGCAGGGGGCCAAGGCTATGGCTACACCTTC. Translating gives CSARGGERAGGQGYGYTF.

A remark on this clonotype: A read error is possible here, since a much larger clone lies one base away. This rearrangement joins TRBV10-3 to TRBJ2-3; the D is unclear. The V gene lost 4 bases and the J gene lost 2 bases, with 10 bases spanning the gap. Germline loops: CDR1 ENHRY, CDR2 SYGVKD. The CDR3 has 14 amino acids. CDR3 protein: CAISVGGDTDTQYF. The CDR3 nucleotides read TGTGCCATCAGTGTAGGTGGAGACACAGATACGCAGTATTTT.

The table lists this clonotype with many counts. The rearrangement joins TRBV7-9 to TRBJ2-3; 8 bases match TRBD2. V was pared by 2 bases and J by 6 bases, with 10 bases of the junction left unmatched. Germline CDR1 SEHNR, CDR2 FQNEAQ (reference sequence). The CDR3 extends over 16 amino acids. CDR3 in DNA: TGTGCCAGCAGCTTACGGGCAAGCGGGAGAGAGGATACGCAGTATTTT. Translated, it gives CASSLRASGREDTQYF.

A note on this clonotype: A much larger clone differs from this one at a single base, so this may be a read error. This chain joins TRBV9 and TRBJ2-1; possibly TRBD1 or TRBD2 for D (5 bases each). CDR3 size: 21 residues. V was shortened by 3 bases and J by 0 bases, with 28 bases between the two germline ends. Germline V gives CDR1 SGDLS, CDR2 YYNGEE. CDR3 sequence: CASSAQRDANHMIRSYNEQFF. DNA of the CDR3: TGTGCCAGCAGCGCGCAAAGGGACGCTAATCATATGATCCGCTCCTACAATGAGCAGTTCTTC.

Points on this clonotype: The junction differs from germline at one of its ends, possibly a read error. J is TRBJ2-3 and V is TRBV7-6, with D possibly being TRBD1 (6 bases). CDR3 length: 16 residues. Germline loops: CDR1 SGHVS, CDR2 FNYEAQ. The CDR3 sequence: CANSLSTFSRGDTQYF. The DNA of the CDR3 is TGTGCCAACAGCTTATCCACCTTCTCTAGGGGGGATACGCAGTATTTT.

J is TRBJ2-5 and V is TRBV2, with D possibly being TRBD2 (5 bases). CDR1 is SNHLY, CDR2 FYNNEI, per germline. The CDR3 runs 15 residues. The V and J ends lost 2 bases and 1 base respectively, with 11 bases between them. This CDR3 reads CASSEWPGSQETQYF. DNA of the CDR3: TGTGCCAGCAGTGAATGGCCGGGAAGCCAAGAGACCCAGTACTTC.

For this clonotype: Since a much larger clone is just one base distant, this may be a read error. The chain is built from TRBV4-1 and TRBJ2-1; D is unresolved. CDR3 size: 13 residues. Germline loops: CDR1 MGHRA, CDR2 YSYEKL. The CDR3 reads CTSSQVSVNEQFF. The CDR3 nucleotides are TGCACCAGCAGCCAAGTGTCCGTTAATGAGCAGTTCTTC.

There are a few counts of this clonotype. This rearrangement joins TRBV2 to TRBJ1-2; tentative D call: TRBD1 (5 bases). The CDR3 has 12 residues. The ends were cut back, 4 bases at V and 8 bases at J, with 11 bases in the middle. Germline-derived CDR1 and CDR2 are SNHLY and FYNNEI. The CDR3: CASSAQGKGYTF. The CDR3 coding sequence is TGTGCCAGCAGTGCCCAGGGTAAGGGCTACACCTTC.

The chain combines TRBV20-1 with TRBJ2-1; 10 bases are a match to TRBD2. Trimming took 6 bases from V and 4 from J; bases not matched to a gene: 6. Germline V gene lookup returns CDR1 DFQATT and CDR2 SNEGSKA (reference sequence). The CDR3 extends over 14 amino acids. CDR3 in amino acids: CSAGAGGPYNEQFF. As DNA, the CDR3 is TGCAGTGCCGGAGCGGGAGGGCCATACAATGAGCAGTTCTTC.

Regarding this clonotype: Just one base apart from a much larger clone, this may be a read error. This chain uses TRBV3-1 with TRBJ2-5, with 7 bases aligning to TRBD2. The CDR3 spans 14 residues. CDR1 and CDR2 (germline): LGHDT, YNNKEL (reference sequence). V shed 4 bases, J shed 11 bases, and the junction held 13 bases outside the gene matches. As DNA, the CDR3 is TGTGCCAGCAGCCGCGGGAGCACCTACAATGAGCAGTACTTC. It translates to CASSRGSTYNEQYF.

J is TRBJ2-1 and V is TRBV6-5; possibly TRBD2 for D (5 bases). CDR1 is MNHEY, CDR2 SVGAGI, per germline. With 0 bases removed from V and 2 bases from J, the gap between germline ends came to 11 bases. This CDR3 region has 16 residues. The CDR3 spells CASSYSKTRTYNEQFF. The CDR3 nucleotides are TGTGCCAGCAGTTACTCTAAAACTAGGACCTACAATGAGCAGTTCTTC.

J is TRBJ2-7 and V is TRBV20-1, with 8 nucleotides matching TRBD1. V gave up 0 bases and J gave up 5 bases; unmatched junction bases: 6. CDR3 length: 14 amino acids. Germline V gene sequence: CDR1 DFQATT, CDR2 SNEGSKA (reference sequence). The CDR3, as DNA: TGCAGTGCTAGAGATTTTCGCAGGGGGCACGAGCAGTACTTC. Translation gives CSARDFRRGHEQYF.

This clonotype was seen repeatedly, ten times or more. The chain is built from TRBV28 and TRBJ1-2; possible D gene TRBD1, 6 bases. Trimming cost V 6 bases and J 6 bases, with 11 bases left between them. Germline lookup yields CDR1 MDHEN and CDR2 SYDVKM. This CDR3 region has 12 residues. The CDR3 here is CASSADRNGYTF. Here the CDR3 DNA reads TGTGCCAGCAGCGCGGACAGAAATGGCTACACCTTC.

This clonotype was observed at least ten times. The chain has TRBV24-1 and TRBJ2-1, with 12 bases that match TRBD2. Germline-derived CDR1 and CDR2 are KGHDR and SFDVKD. Trimming cost V 1 base and J 9 bases; bases outside gene matches: 6. The CDR3 runs 16 residues. For the CDR3, the DNA is TGTGCCACCAGTGATTTTGCTAGCGGGAGGGCAGGTGAGCAGTTCTTC. Encoded protein: CATSDFASGRAGEQFF.

Only one count was recorded for this clonotype. The DNA of the CDR3 is TGCAGTGCTAGGGGACAGGGTACAGAGACCCAGTACTTC. Its translation is CSARGQGTETQYF. The V gene is TRBV20-1, the J gene TRBJ2-4; 9 bases fit TRBD1. The better agreement between TRBJ2-5 and the DNA end casts doubt on the J call. CDR3 length: 13 residues. Germline V gene lookup returns CDR1 DFQATT and CDR2 SNEGSKA (reference sequence).

This clonotype was seen at least ten times. This sequence joins TRBV20-1 and TRBJ1-2; maybe TRBD1 (6 bases). CDR1 DFQATT and CDR2 SNEGSKA come from the germline V gene (reference sequence). V dropped 6 bases and J dropped 10 bases, with 18 bases sitting between them. CDR3 length: 12 residues. In nucleotides, the CDR3 is TGCAGTGCAGAGAGGGGGGAACAGACCTACACCTTC. It translates to CSAERGEQTYTF.

This CDR3 is CASPILGGVATDTQYF. The CDR3 region has the DNA TGTGCCAGTCCGATTTTGGGGGGAGTAGCGACAGATACGCAGTATTTT. The chain uses TRBV7-2 and TRBJ2-3; TRBD2 is a possible D gene (6 bases). Trimming cost V 9 bases and J 3 bases, with 22 bases left between them. The CDR3 sequence is 16 residues long. The germline gives CDR1 SGHTA, CDR2 FQGNSA. Looking up the rest from reference TRBV7-2 and TRBJ2-3 gives the full variable domain: GAGVSQSPSNKVTEKGKDVELRCDPISGHTALYWYRQSLGQGLEFLIYFQGNSAPDKSGLPSDRFSAERTGGSVSTLTIQRTQQEDSAVYLCASPILGGVATDTQYFGPGTRLTVL.

The V call is TRBV7-2, the J call TRBJ1-5; D gene ambiguous. Trimming removed 3 bases at V and 0 bases at J, with 6 bases between. CDR1 is SGHTA and CDR2 is FQGNSA in the germline V gene. This CDR3 comprises 14 residues. CDR3 loop: CASSLYFSNQPQHF. The CDR3 DNA sequence: TGTGCCAGCAGCTTGTATTTTAGCAATCAGCCCCAGCATTTT.

Notes on this clonotype: A single base separates this from a much larger clone, so it may be a read error. V gene TRBV12-3 or TRBV12-4 combines with J gene TRBJ2-3, with 7 bases matching TRBD2. The ends lost 7 bases at V and 1 base at J; junction bases unmatched: 8. The length of the CDR3 is 15 residues. CDR3 nucleotide sequence: TGTGCCAGCACCCTGGGGGGGGTTGGCACAGATACGCAGTATTTT. Protein: CASTLGGVGTDTQYF.

The chain recombines TRBV4-2 with TRBJ2-3; TRBD2 agrees at 9 bases. V lost 0 bases and J lost 7; bases outside the gene matches: 8. Germline CDR1 LGHNA, CDR2 YNFKEQ. This CDR3 is 16 amino acids long. CDR3 coding DNA: TGTGCCAGCAGCCAAGATGTGGGCGGGGGGGCGTATACGCAGTATTTT. Its translation is CASSQDVGGGAYTQYF.

This chain uses TRBV5-1 with TRBJ1-3; TRBD1 agrees at 7 bases. V gave up 1 base and J gave up 4 bases; unmatched junction bases: 5. The germline gives CDR1 SGHRS, CDR2 YFSETQ. There are 15 residues in the CDR3. This CDR3 is CASSLMPGGGNTIYF. DNA of the CDR3: TGCGCCAGCAGCTTGATGCCAGGGGGAGGAAACACCATATATTTT. Using reference TRBV5-1 and TRBJ1-3 for the parts outside the CDR3, the full variable domain is KAGVTQTPRYLIKTRGQQVTLSCSPISGHRSVSWYQQTPGQGLQFLFEYFSETQRNKGNFPGRFSGRQFSNSRSEMNVSTLELGDSALYLCASSLMPGGGNTIYFGEGSWLTVV.

This clonotype has ten or more counts. This chain joins TRBV5-1 and TRBJ2-1; D tentatively fits TRBD1 or TRBD2 (5 bases each). Germline V lookup: CDR1 SGHRS, CDR2 YFSETQ. Trimming stripped 4 bases from V and 8 bases from J, with 10 bases between. This CDR3 has 12 residues. The CDR3 DNA sequence: TGCGCCAGCAGCAAGAGGGGCTATGAGCAGTTCTTC. Protein sequence: CASSKRGYEQFF.

The J gene is TRBJ1-5, the V gene TRBV2; D is uncertain. V lost 4 bases, J lost 1 base, and 8 bases lay in between. Germline lookup yields CDR1 SNHLY and CDR2 FYNNEI. The CDR3 has 14 amino acids. The CDR3 protein is CASSARISNQPQHF. CDR3 DNA: TGTGCCAGCAGTGCCCGGATAAGCAATCAGCCCCAGCATTTT.

This rearrangement joins TRBV13 to TRBJ1-3, with D maybe TRBD1 (5 bases). Trimming removed 1 base at V and 2 bases at J, with 9 bases between. The V gene's germline CDR1 is PRHDT and CDR2 FYEKMQ (reference sequence). The CDR3 has 15 amino acids. The CDR3 loop reads CASSLVGTAGNTIYF. The CDR3 DNA reads as TGTGCCAGCAGCTTAGTAGGGACGGCTGGAAACACCATATATTTT.

The chain couples TRBV18 to TRBJ1-1; 9 nucleotides match TRBD1. J lost 4 bases, V lost 3 bases, and 3 bases had no gene match. This CDR3 has 14 amino acids. From germline, CDR1 is KGHSH and CDR2 LQKENI. The CDR3: CASSPDRGGTEAFF. The CDR3 bases are TGTGCCAGCTCACCGGACAGGGGAGGCACTGAAGCTTTCTTT.

This chain joins TRBV27 and TRBJ2-5; D may match TRBD1 or TRBD2 (5 bases each). The DNA matches TRBJ2-7 better at its end, which makes the J call doubtful. The CDR3 has 15 amino acids. CDR1 is MNHEY, CDR2 SMNVEV, per germline (reference sequence). The CDR3 sequence: CASSWLSLGGYEQYF. The CDR3 DNA is TGTGCCAGCAGTTGGTTGAGCCTTGGGGGCTACGAGCAGTACTTC.